This TCR beta chain was sequenced during a study of response to subunit inactivated influenza vaccine. TCRdb reprocessed the RT-PCR reads with MiXCR, giving one entry per CDR3 protein. The data contain about 540,000 distinct CDR3 sequences, roughly 23% of them singletons. The same sample was also studied in work on T cells expressing NK-cell markers. That source reports: TCR beta cDNA was made by 5'RACE template switching with UMIs. Beta-chain profiling covered CD3+CD56+NKG2C+, CD3+CD56+NKG2C- and CD3+CD56-NKG2C+ sorted subsets. Dominant NKG2C+ clonotypes accounted for roughly 1.0-7.0% of CD8+ T cells in about 6 donors. Researchers report these clonotypes also headed the CD3+CD56-NKG2C+ fraction in several donors.

Sequenced material: CD4+ T cells sorted from PBMCs, taken roughly 12 days after vaccination. This clonotype was obtained from a man between 50 and 59 years old who received an inactivated influenza vaccine.

The CDR3 here is CASSFGAGGYTQYF. The CDR3 bases are TGTGCCAGCAGTTTCGGTGCAGGGGGGTATACGCAGTATTTT. V gene TRBV12-3 or TRBV12-4 combines with J gene TRBJ2-3, with D possibly being TRBD1 (7 bases). This CDR3 region has 14 residues. Trimming shortened V by 3 bases and J by 7 bases, and 14 bases separated the two germline ends.